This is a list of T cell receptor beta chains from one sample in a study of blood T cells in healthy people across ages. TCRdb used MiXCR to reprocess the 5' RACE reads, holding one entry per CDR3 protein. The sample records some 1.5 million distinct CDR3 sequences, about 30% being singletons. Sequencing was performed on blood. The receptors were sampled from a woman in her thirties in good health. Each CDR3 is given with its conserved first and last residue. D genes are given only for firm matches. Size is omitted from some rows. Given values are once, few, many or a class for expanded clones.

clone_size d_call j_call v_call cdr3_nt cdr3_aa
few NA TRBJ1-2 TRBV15 TGCGCCACCAGCAGAGATTTGGGAGGGAGGGGGAATGGCTACACCTTC CATSRDLGGRGNGYTF
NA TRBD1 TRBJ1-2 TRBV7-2 TGTGCCAGCAGCTTAGCTAATGAGGGGGCCTATGGCTACACCTTC CASSLANEGAYGYTF
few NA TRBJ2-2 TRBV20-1 TGCAGTGCATCACTAGCAGCGAACACCGGGGAGCTGTTTTTT CSASLAANTGELFF
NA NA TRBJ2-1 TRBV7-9 TGTGCCAGCAGCTTAGTTAGGGGATCCTACGATGAGCAGTTCTTC CASSLVRGSYDEQFF
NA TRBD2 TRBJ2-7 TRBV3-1 TGTGCCAGCAGTCCAGAGGACGGGCGGGGGTACGAGCAGTACTTC CASSPEDGRGYEQYF
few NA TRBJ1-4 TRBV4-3 TGCGCCAGCAGCCTTGCTTCTAAAGAAAAACTGTTTTTT CASSLASKEKLFF
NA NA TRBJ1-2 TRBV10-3 TGTGCCATCAGTATGAGGACAGCCGATGGCTACACCTTC CAISMRTADGYTF
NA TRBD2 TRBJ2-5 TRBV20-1 TGCAGTGCTAGAATGACTAGCGAGGTGGGGGGGACCCAGTACTTC CSARMTSEVGGTQYF
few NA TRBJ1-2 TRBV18 TGTGCCAGCTCACCAGGAGTCCCAGGGCCCTATGGCTACACCTTC CASSPGVPGPYGYTF
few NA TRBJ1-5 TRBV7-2 TGTGCCAGCGGCTTAGAAGGGTCCCGCAATCAGCCCCAGCATTTT CASGLEGSRNQPQHF
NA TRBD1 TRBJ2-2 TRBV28 TGTGCCAGCAGAATCCGGGACAGGGGGCGATCCGGGGAGCTGTTTTTT CASRIRDRGRSGELFF
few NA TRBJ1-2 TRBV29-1 TGCAGCTCCTACAGGGAAGGCGGCTACACCTTC CSSYREGGYTF
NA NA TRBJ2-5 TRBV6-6 TGTGCCAGCAGTATAACAGGGTTAGAGACCCAGTACTTC CASSITGLETQYF
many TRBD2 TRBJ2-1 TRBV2 TGTGCCAGCAGCCCCGGAGGACTAGCGGGACTAGCGGGTTCCTACAATGAGCAGTTCTTC CASSPGGLAGLAGSYNEQFF
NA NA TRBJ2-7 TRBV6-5 TGTGCCAGCAGCCGAGCGGGCTTTACCTACGAGCAGTACTTC CASSRAGFTYEQYF
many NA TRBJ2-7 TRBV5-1 TGCGCCAGCAGCTTGGCGGGGTATGACGAGCAGTACTTC CASSLAGYDEQYF
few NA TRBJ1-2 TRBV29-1 TGCAGCGCCTTAGCGAGGTGGGCAGAGAGGTATGGCTACACCTTC CSALARWAERYGYTF
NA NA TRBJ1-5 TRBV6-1 TGTGCCAGCAGTCGACAGGAGTGGATTCAGCCCCAGCATTTT CASSRQEWIQPQHF
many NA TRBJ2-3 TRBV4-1 TGCGCCAGCGGACCCCGTGCGCAGTATTTT CASGPRAQYF
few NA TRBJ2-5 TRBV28 TGTGCCAGCAGTTATGGGGACCTGGGCCACGAGACCCAGTACTTC CASSYGDLGHETQYF
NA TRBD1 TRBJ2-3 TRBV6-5 TGTGCCAGCAGTCACCGGGACAGGCACACAGATACGCAGTATTTT CASSHRDRHTDTQYF
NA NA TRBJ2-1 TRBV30 TGTGCCTGGGAGCCTAGCGCCCCCTACAATGAGCAGTTCTTC CAWEPSAPYNEQFF
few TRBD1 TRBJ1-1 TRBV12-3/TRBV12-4 TGTGCCAGCAGCCACTCACAGGGGCTCACTGAAGCTTTCTTT CASSHSQGLTEAFF
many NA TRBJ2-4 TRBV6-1 TGTGCCAGCAGTGAAGTGGAGGGTACGGCCAAAAACATTCAGTACTTC CASSEVEGTAKNIQYF
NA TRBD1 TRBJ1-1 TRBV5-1 TGCGCCAGCAGCTTGGGGCCAGGGGGCGGAAATTATCCTGAAGCTTTCTTT CASSLGPGGGNYPEAFF
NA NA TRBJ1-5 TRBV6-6 TGTGCCAGCAGCCGCCGCGGGGAGGCCAATCAGCCCCAGCATTTT CASSRRGEANQPQHF
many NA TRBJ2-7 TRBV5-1 TGCGCCAGCAGCTCTTCAAGGGATAGCTCCTACGAGCAGTACTTC CASSSSRDSSYEQYF
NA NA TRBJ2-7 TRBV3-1 TGTGCCAGCAGCCAAGGAGGGAGCCATTCCTACGAGCAGTACTTC CASSQGGSHSYEQYF
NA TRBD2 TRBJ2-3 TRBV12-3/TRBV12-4 TGTGTCAGCAGGATATTAGCGGGAGATACGCAGTATTTT CVSRILAGDTQYF
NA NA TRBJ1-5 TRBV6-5 TGTGCCAGCTCCCTCAGGGGAGCCTATAGCAATCAGCCCCAGCATTTT CASSLRGAYSNQPQHF
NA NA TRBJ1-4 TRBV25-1 TGTGCCAGCAGTGCCCAGGGACGTTATGAAAAACTGTTTTTT CASSAQGRYEKLFF
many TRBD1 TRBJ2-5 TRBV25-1 TGTGCCAGCAGTGAATTAGGGACAGGGCAAGAGACCCAGTACTTC CASSELGTGQETQYF
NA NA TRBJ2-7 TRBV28 TGTGCCAGCAGTAGGATCGAGCAGTACTTC CASSRIEQYF
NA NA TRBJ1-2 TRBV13 TGTGCCAGCAGCTTGTGGGTAGGGACTAACTATGGCTACACCTTC CASSLWVGTNYGYTF
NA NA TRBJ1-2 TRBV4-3 TGCGCCAGCAGCCAAGATGGGGGGCTCGCCTATGGCTACACCTTC CASSQDGGLAYGYTF
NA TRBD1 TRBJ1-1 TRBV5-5 TGTGCCAGCAGCTTGGTGGCAGGGGGCAGATGGGGCACTGAAGCTTTCTTT CASSLVAGGRWGTEAFF
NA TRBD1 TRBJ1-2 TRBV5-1 TGCGCCAGCAGCTTGGTTTCAGGGGGTCGGGGTGATGGCTACACCTTC CASSLVSGGRGDGYTF
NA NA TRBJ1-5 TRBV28 TGTGCCAGCAGATCCGGGACGGGGAGGGTATATAGCAATCAGCCCCAGCATTTT CASRSGTGRVYSNQPQHF
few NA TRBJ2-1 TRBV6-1 TGTGCCAGCGTTCAACTAGTTTCGGAGGTAGATGAGCAGTTCTTC CASVQLVSEVDEQFF
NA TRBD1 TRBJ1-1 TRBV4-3 TGCGCCAGCAGCCAAGATCAGGGGGGGTGGGCTTTCTTT CASSQDQGGWAFF
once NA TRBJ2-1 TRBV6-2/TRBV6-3 TGTGCCACCTGTCGAGGGCACTCCTACAATGAGCAGTTCTTC CATCRGHSYNEQFF
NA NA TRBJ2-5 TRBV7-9 TGTGCCAGCAGCGGTCGGGGAGGAGAGGAGACCCAGTACTTC CASSGRGGEETQYF
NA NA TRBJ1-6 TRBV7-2 TGTGCCAGCAGCAAGGGATGGCTCAATTCACCCCTCCACTTT CASSKGWLNSPLHF
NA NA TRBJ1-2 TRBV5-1 NA CASSLSGGSDTQYFGPGTVYGYTF
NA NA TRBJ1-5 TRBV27 TGTGCCAGCAGTCCGTTCGGTGGTAATCAGCCCCAGCATTTT CASSPFGGNQPQHF
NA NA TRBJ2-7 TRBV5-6 TGTGCCAGCAGCGCGAAACCGAGGCTAACCTTCTACGAGCAGTACTTC CASSAKPRLTFYEQYF
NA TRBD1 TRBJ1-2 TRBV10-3 TGTGCCATCAGTCAGGGGACCGGGACAGGTCATGGCTACACCTTC CAISQGTGTGHGYTF
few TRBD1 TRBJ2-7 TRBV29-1 TGCAGCGTTGAAGGTCTCCCGGGACAGGGGGCCTACGAGCAGTACTTC CSVEGLPGQGAYEQYF
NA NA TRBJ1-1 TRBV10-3 TGTGCCATCACCCCGGACATGAACACTGAAGCTTTCTTT CAITPDMNTEAFF
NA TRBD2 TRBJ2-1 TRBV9 TGTGCCAGCAGCGCCTCCGTTACTTGGACTAGCGTAAATGAGCAGTGCTTC CASSASVTWTSVNEQCF
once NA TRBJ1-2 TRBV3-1 TGTGCCAGCAGCCAAGAGGTGGGCTGTGGCTACACCTTC CASSQEVGCGYTF
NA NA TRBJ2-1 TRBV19 TGTGCCAGTAGTATAGATGAGGGCGATGAGCAGTTCTTC CASSIDEGDEQFF
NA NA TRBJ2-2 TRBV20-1 TGCAGTGCTAGTCCTCTGAACACCGGGGAGCTGTTTTTT CSASPLNTGELFF
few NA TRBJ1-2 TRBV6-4 TGTGCCAGCAGTGACCGACTCGGGGGCTATGGCTACACCTTC CASSDRLGGYGYTF
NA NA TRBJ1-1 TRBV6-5 TGTGCCAGCAGTGAGGACAACTTGGACGGCACTGAAGCTTTCTTT CASSEDNLDGTEAFF
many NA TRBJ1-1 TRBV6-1 TGTGCCAGCAGCGGACAAGGGTACACTGAAGCTTTCTTT CASSGQGYTEAFF
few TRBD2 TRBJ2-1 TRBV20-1 TGCAGTGCTCCAGCGGGAGGGTTTAATGAGCAGTTCTTC CSAPAGGFNEQFF
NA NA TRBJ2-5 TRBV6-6 TGTGCCTGCAGTCGTTTCCAAGGGGCTGAGAAAGAGACCCAGTACTTC CACSRFQGAEKETQYF
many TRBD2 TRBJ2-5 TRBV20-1 TGCAGTGCTAGAGACTCCCGGCGGGGGGCCCAAGAGACCCAGTACTTC CSARDSRRGAQETQYF
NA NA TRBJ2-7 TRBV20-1 TGCGGTGCTATTAGAGACAGCTCCTACGAGCAGTACTTC CGAIRDSSYEQYF